The clone carrying this T cell receptor beta chain was found a few times. The sample comes from a study of T cells after yellow fever vaccination. For TCR, cDNA came from 5'RACE template switching, which added a universal primer site and UMIs. TCRdb re-analysed the 5' RACE reads in MiXCR, keeping a single row per CDR3 protein. In the table there are 450,000 to 550,000 distinct CDR3 sequences, about 19% of which are singletons. The CDR3 is made up of 14 amino acids. The germline CDR1 and CDR2 sequences are LNHNV and YYDKDF (reference sequence). V lost 5 bases, J lost 15 bases, and 8 bases stayed unmatched.

The chain links TRBV15 to TRBJ2-1; 15 bases fit TRBD2. Sequences were derived from PBMCs, sampled 15 days after the yellow fever booster vaccination. The clonotype comes from a man between 25 and 39 years old who received the YFV17D yellow fever vaccine. CDR3 loop: CATSPEGLAGGSFF. DNA of the CDR3: TGTGCCACCAGCCCCGAGGGACTAGCGGGAGGCTCGTTCTTC.